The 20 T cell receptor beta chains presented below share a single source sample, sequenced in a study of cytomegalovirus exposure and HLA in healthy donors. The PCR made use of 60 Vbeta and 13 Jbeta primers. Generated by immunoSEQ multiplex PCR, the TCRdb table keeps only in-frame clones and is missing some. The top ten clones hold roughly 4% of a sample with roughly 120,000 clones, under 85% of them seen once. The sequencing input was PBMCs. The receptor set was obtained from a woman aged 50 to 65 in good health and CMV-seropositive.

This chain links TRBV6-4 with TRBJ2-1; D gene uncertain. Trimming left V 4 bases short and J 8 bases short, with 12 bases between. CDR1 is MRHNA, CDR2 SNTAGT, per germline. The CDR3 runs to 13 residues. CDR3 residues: CASSGAPRDEQFF. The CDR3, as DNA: TGTGCCAGCAGTGGCGCCCCTCGAGATGAGCAGTTCTTC.

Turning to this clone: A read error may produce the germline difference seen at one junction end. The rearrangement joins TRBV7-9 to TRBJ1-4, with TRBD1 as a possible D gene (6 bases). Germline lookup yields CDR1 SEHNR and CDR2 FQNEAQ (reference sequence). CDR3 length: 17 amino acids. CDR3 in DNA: TGTTCCAGCAGCCGTAGGACAGTTGAGTCTGCTAATGAAAAACTGTTTTTT. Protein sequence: CSSSRRTVESANEKLFF. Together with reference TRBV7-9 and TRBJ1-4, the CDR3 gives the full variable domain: DTGVSQNPRHKITKRGQNVTFRCDPISEHNRLYWYRQTLGQGPEFLTYFQNEAQLEKSRLLSDRFSAERPKGSFSTLEIQRTEQGDSAMYLCSSSRRTVESANEKLFFGSGTQLSVL.

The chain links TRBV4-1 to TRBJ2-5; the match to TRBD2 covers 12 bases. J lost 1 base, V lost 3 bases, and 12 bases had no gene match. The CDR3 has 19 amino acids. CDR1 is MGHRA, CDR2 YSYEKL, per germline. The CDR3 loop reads CASSQYGASGGVFQETQYF. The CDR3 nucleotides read TGCGCCAGCAGCCAGTACGGGGCTAGCGGGGGGGTCTTCCAAGAGACCCAGTACTTC.

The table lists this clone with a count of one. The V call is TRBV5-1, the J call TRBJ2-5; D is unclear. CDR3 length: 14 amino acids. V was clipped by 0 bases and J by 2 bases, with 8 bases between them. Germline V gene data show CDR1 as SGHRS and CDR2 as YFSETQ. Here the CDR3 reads CASSLDSTQETQYF. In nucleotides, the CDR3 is TGCGCCAGCAGCTTGGACAGTACTCAAGAGACCCAGTACTTC.

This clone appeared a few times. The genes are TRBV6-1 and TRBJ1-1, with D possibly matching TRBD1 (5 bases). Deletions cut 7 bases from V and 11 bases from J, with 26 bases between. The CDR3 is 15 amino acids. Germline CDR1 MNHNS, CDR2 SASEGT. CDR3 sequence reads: CASIIPQVAVGRAFF. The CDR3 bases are TGTGCCAGCATAATACCACAGGTAGCCGTGGGGCGGGCTTTCTTT.

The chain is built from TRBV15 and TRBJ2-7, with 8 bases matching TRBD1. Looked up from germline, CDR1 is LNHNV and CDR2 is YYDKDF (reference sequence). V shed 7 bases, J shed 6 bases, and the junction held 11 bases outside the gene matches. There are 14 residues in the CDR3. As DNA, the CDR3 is TGTGCCACCAAAAACGACAGGGGAGGCGCCGAGCAGTACTTC. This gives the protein CATKNDRGGAEQYF.

The CDR3 nucleotides are TGTGCCAGCAGCTTAGTACAGGGGGATGAAAATGAGCAGTTCTTC. Its protein product is CASSLVQGDENEQFF. The V call is TRBV7-9, the J call TRBJ2-1; the match to TRBD1 covers 8 bases. CDR1 and CDR2 (germline): SEHNR, FQNEAQ (reference sequence). The V and J ends lost 1 base and 7 bases, in that order; junction bases with no gene match: 6. This CDR3 region has 15 residues.

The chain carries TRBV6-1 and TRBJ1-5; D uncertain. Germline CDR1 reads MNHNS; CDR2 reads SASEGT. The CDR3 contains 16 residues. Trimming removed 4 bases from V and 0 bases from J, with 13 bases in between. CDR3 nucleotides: TGTGCCAGCAGTGCAAGAGGAGCCCCTAGCAATCAGCCCCAGCATTTT. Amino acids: CASSARGAPSNQPQHF.

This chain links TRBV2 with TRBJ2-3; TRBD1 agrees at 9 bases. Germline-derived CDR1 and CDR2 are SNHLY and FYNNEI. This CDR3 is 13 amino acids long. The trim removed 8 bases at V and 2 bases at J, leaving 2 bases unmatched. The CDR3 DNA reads TGTGCCAGCGGGACAGGGACCACAGATACGCAGTATTTT. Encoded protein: CASGTGTTDTQYF.

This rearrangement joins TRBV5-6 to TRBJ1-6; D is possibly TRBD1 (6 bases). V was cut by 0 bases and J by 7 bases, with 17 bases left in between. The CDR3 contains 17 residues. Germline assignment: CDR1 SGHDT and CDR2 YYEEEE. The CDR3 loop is CASSLGGWGHTNSPLHF. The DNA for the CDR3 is TGTGCCAGCAGCTTGGGGGGTTGGGGGCATACGAATTCACCCCTCCACTTT.

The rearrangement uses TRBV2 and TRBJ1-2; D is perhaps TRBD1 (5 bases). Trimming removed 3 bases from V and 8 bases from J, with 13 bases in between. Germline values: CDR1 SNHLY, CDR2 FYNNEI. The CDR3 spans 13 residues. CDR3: CASSDEVGRGYTF. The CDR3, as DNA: TGTGCCAGCAGTGATGAGGTGGGGCGAGGCTACACCTTC. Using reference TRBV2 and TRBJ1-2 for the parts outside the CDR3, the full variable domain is EPEVTQTPSHQVTQMGQEVILRCVPISNHLYFYWYRQILGQKVEFLVSFYNNEISEKSEIFDDQFSVERPDGSNFTLKIRSTKLEDSAMYFCASSDEVGRGYTFGSGTRLTVV.

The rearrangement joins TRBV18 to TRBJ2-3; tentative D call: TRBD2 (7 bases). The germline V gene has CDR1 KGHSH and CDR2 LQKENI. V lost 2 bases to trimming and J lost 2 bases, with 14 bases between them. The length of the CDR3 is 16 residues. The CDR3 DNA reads TGTGCCAGCTCACCAATTGGGGGGGGCGACACAGATACGCAGTATTTT. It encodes CASSPIGGGDTDTQYF.

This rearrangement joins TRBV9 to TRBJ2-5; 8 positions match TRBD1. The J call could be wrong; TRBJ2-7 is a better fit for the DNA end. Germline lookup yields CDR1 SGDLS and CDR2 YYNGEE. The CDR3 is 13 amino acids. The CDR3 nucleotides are TGTGCCAGCTCCGGGACAGGCTCCTACGAGCAGTACTTC. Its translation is CASSGTGSYEQYF.

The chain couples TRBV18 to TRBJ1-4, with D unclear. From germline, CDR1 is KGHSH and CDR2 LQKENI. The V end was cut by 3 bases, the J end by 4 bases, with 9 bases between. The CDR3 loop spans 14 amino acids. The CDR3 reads CASSPTGFNEKLFF. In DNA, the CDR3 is TGTGCCAGCTCACCCACCGGGTTTAATGAAAAACTGTTTTTT.

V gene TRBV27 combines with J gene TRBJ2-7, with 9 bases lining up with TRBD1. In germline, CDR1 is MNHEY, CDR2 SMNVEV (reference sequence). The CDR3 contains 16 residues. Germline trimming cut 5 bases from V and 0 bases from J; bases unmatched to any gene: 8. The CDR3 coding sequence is TGTGCCAGCAGTCGGTCAGGACAGGGGATCTCCTACGAGCAGTACTTC. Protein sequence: CASSRSGQGISYEQYF.

Here the CDR3 DNA reads TGTGCCAGCAGCCAATCCACCACAGGTCTACCGGGCTACACCTTC. It encodes CASSQSTTGLPGYTF. V and J are TRBV16 and TRBJ1-2, with D maybe TRBD1 (5 bases). This CDR3 spans 15 amino acids. In germline, CDR1 is KGHSY, CDR2 FQNENV. Between the trimmed V and J ends, which lost 0 bases and 8 bases, there was a span of 16 bases.

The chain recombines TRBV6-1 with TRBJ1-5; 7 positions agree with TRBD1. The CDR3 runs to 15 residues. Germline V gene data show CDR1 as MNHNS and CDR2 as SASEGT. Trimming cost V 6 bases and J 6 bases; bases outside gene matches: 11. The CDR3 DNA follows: TGTGCCAGCAGCGTGGGACAGTTGTTAGCTCAGCCCCAGCATTTT. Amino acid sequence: CASSVGQLLAQPQHF.

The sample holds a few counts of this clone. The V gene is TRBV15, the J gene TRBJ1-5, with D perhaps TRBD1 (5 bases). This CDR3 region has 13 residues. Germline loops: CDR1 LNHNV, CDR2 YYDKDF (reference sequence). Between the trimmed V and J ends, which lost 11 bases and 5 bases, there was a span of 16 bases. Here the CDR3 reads CAVRGPGHQPQHF. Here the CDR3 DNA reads TGTGCCGTGCGGGGACCGGGGCATCAGCCCCAGCATTTT.

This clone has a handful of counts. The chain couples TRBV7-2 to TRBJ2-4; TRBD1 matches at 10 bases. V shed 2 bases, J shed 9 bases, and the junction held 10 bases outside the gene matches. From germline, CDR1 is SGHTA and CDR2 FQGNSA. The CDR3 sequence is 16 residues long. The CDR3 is CASSLKGTGAAGIQYF. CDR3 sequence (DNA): TGTGCCAGCAGCTTAAAAGGGACAGGGGCTGCGGGCATTCAGTACTTC.

The CDR3 coding sequence is TGTGCCAGCTCACCGGGGGCAAACCAAGAGACCCAGTACTTC. Residues: CASSPGANQETQYF. V usage is TRBV18 and J usage is TRBJ2-5; possibly TRBD1 for D (6 bases). The CDR3 contains 14 residues. Trimming removed 3 bases from V and 0 bases from J, with 8 bases in between. Germline CDR1 KGHSH, CDR2 LQKENI. Full variable domain (missing parts from reference TRBV18 and TRBJ2-5): NAGVMQNPRHLVRRRGQEARLRCSPMKGHSHVYWYRQLPEEGLKFMVYLQKENIIDESGMPKERFSAEFPKEGPSILRIQQVVRGDSAAYFCASSPGANQETQYFGPGTRLLVL.